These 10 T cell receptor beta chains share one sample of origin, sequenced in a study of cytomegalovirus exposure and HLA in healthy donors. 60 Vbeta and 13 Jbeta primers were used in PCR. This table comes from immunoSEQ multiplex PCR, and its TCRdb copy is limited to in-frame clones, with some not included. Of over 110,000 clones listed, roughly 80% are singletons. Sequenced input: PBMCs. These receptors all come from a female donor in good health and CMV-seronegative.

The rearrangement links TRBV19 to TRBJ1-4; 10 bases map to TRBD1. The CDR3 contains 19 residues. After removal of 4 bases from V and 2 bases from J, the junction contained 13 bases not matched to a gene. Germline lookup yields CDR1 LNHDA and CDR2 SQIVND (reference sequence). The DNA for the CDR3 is TGTGCCAGTAGTAGTACCGGGACAGGGGTTCTCGGGACTAATGAAAAACTGTTTTTT. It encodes CASSSTGTGVLGTNEKLFF.

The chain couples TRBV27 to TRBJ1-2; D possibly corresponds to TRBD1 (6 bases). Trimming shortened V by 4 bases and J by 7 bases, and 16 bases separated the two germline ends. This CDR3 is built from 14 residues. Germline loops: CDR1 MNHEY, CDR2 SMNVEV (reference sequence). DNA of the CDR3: TGTGCCAGCAGTTCCTTAACAGGGATAGGTGGCTACACCTTC. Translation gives CASSSLTGIGGYTF.

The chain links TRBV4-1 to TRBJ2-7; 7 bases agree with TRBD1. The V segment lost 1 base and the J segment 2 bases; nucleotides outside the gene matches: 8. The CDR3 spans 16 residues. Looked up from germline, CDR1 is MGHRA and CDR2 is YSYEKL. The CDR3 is CASSQVRGLSTYEQYF. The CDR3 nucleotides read TGCGCCAGCAGCCAAGTAAGGGGGCTCTCTACCTACGAGCAGTACTTC.

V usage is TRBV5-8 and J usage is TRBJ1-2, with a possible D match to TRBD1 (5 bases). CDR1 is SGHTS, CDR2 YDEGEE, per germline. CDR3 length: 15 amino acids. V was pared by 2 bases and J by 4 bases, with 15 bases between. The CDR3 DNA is TGTGCCAGCAGCTTTCAGCAGGGTTTAAGCTATGGCTACACCTTC. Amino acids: CASSFQQGLSYGYTF. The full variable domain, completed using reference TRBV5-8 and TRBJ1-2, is EAGVTQSPTHLIKTRGQQATLRCSPISGHTSVYWYQQALGLGLQFLLWYDEGEERNRGNFPPRFSGRQFPNYSSELNVNALELEDSALYLCASSFQQGLSYGYTFGSGTRLTVV.

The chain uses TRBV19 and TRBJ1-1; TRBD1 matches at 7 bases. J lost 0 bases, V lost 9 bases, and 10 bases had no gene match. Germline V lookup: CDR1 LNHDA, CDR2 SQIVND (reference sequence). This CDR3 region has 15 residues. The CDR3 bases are TGTGCCAGCTCCCCAGGGGGACTCATGAACACTGAAGCTTTCTTT. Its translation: CASSPGGLMNTEAFF.

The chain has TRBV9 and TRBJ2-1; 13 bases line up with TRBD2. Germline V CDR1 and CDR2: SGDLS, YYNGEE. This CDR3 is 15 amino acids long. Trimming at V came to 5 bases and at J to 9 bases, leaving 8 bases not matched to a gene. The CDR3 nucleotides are TGTGCCAGCAGTCTTAGACTAGCGGGAGGACGTGAGCAGTTCTTC. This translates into CASSLRLAGGREQFF.

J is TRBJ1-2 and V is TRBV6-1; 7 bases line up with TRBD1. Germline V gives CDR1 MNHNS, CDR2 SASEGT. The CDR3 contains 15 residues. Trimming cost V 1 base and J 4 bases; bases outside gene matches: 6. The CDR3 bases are TGTGCCAGCAGTGAAGAGCCAGGGGGTCCCTATGGCTACACCTTC. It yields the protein CASSEEPGGPYGYTF.

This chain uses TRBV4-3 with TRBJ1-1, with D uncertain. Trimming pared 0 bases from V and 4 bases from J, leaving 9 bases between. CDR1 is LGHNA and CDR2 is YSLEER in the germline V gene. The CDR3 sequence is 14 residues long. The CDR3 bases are TGCGCCAGCAGCCAAGATCCTACTTTCACTGAAGCTTTCTTT. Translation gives CASSQDPTFTEAFF.

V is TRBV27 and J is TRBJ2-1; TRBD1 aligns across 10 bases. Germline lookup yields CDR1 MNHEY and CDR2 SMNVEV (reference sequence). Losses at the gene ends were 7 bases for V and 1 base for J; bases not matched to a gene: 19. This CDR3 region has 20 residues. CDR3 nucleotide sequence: TGTGCCAGCAAAGAAAGAACCGGGACAGGGGCCTCTAGTTCCTACAATGAGCAGTTCTTC. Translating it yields CASKERTGTGASSSYNEQFF.

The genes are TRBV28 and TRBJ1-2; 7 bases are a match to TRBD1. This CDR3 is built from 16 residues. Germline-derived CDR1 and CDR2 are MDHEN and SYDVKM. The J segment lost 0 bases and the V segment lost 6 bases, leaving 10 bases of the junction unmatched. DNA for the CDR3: TGTGCCAGCAGCCAGGGACAGACACGGGCTAACTATGGCTACACCTTC. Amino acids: CASSQGQTRANYGYTF.